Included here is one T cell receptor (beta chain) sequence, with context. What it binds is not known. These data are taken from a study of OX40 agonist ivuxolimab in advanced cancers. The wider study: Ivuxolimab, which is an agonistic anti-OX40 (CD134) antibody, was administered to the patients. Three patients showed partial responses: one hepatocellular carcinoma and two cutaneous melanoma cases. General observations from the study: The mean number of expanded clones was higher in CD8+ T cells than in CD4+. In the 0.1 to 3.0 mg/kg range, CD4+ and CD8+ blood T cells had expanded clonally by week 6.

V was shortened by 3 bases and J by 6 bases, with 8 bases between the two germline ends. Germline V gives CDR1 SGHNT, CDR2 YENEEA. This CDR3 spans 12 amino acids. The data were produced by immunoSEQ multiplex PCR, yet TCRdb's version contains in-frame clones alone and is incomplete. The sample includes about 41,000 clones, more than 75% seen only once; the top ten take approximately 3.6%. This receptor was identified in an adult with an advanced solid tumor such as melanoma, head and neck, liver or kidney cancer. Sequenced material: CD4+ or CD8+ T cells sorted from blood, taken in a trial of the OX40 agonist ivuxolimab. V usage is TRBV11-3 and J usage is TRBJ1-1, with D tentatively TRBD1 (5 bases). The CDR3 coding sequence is TGTGCCAGCAGCTTCAGACAGTCTGAAGCTTTCTTT. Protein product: CASSFRQSEAFF.